This TCR beta chain was documented in a study of blood T cell repertoires in COVID-19 (TCRdb year 2020). Context from the whole study: Collaborator samples came from the United States, Italy and Spain and covered acute and convalescent phases of COVID-19. The material from the prospective study consisted of cDNA or gDNA derived from T cells, B-cell-depleted T cells, or PBMCs. Deeply sampled blood TCRbeta repertoires from subjects exposed to, actively infected with, or recovered from COVID-19 were included in the dataset. A freely available public database, intended as a resource for researchers studying the immune response to SARS-CoV-2, is where the repertoires were released. Samples were obtained from the ongoing ImmuneRACE study (first 160 participants) and from approximately 1,200 subjects provided by 6 global collaborators. Sample metadata almost always included a de-identified subject ID, COVID-19 status, age in years and sex. Where HLA class I and class II types were available, the types were taken from metadata supplied by the sample provider, not from assay-based typing. What the work shows at the level of the full study, not this receptor alone: The amount of clinical and demographic metadata varied by source and participant and was provided uncurated.

TCRbeta CDR3 regions were amplified from genomic DNA using the immunoSEQ Assay, a bias-controlled multiplex PCR. The study's own analysis went as follows. Nucleated cell counts per sample were estimated from amplification of reference gene primers within the assay. Sequence reads were collapsed and filtered to measure the absolute abundance of every unique TCRbeta CDR3 rearrangement. For each sample, productive Simpson clonality was calculated by taking the square root of Simpson's diversity index across productive rearrangements. TCRdb took over this immuneACCESS table, retaining in-frame rearrangements with V and J assigned. Such tables are incomplete; in checked studies, under half of the missing clones stem from an unresolved V gene, and the remainder is unexplained. V and J calls and clone size are those listed in that table; D and trimming were worked out from the DNA. Counted in this sample were about 380,000 clones; about 80% of them appeared once. In total, the top ten clones hold 0.85% to 1.2% of the sample.

The collaborating institutions used their own protocols to collect whole blood in K2EDTA tubes. For TCRbeta analysis, collaborators shipped samples in one of three forms: frozen whole blood, isolated PBMCs, or DNA extracted from either of those sample types. Measured from the cysteine to the phenylalanine, the CDR3 is 14 residues long. Here the CDR3 DNA is all that survives: 42 bases in frame from base 1. V drops 7 bases and J drops 5 bases, leaving 14 bases in between. The germline V gene (reference sequence) sets CDR1 to MNHNY and CDR2 to SVGAGI. On this clone itself: The target of this receptor is not known. Within one base of it there is no much larger clone, and no base qualities were kept.

This TCR was sampled from a human donor with acute or convalescent COVID-19. The donor label of this sample is uncertain. Recombination connected TRBV6-6 to TRBJ2-2; the D gene is perhaps TRBD2, from 6 matching bases. Specimen: peripheral blood. The CDR3 sequence is CASKGLAYTGELFF. The DNA sequence is TGTGCCAGCAAGGGTCTAGCGTATACCGGGGAGCTGTTTTTT.